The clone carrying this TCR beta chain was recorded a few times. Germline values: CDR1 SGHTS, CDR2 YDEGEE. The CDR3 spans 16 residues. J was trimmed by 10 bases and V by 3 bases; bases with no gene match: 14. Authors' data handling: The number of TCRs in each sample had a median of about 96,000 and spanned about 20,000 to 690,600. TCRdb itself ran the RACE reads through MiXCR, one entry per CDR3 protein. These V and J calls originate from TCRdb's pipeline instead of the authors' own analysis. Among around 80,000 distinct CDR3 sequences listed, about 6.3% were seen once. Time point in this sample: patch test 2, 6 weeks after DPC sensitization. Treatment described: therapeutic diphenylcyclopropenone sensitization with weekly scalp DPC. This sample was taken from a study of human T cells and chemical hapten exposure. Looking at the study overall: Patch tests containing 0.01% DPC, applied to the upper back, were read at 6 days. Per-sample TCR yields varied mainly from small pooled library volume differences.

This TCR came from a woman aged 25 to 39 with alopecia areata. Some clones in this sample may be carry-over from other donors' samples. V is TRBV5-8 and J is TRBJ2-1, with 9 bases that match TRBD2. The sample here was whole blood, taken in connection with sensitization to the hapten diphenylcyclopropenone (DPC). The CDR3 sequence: CASSSNAGGVSREQFF. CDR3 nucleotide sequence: TGTGCCAGCAGCTCGAATGCGGGGGGGGTATCTCGCGAGCAGTTCTTC.